The rows below give T cell receptor beta chains drawn from one sample of a study of chemoradiotherapy in HPV16-positive cancers. The data were produced by immunoSEQ multiplex PCR, yet TCRdb's version contains in-frame clones alone and is incomplete. Of 6,000 or so clones in the sample, around 83% were seen once. This material was obtained from a patient who underwent chemoradiotherapy. All receptors derive from a human donor with HPV-associated anogenital cancer. CDR3s include the opening cysteine and the closing phenylalanine or tryptophan. Fields, in order: J gene, V gene, D gene, CDR3 protein. The D gene is left open where the match is weak.

j_call: TRBJ2-1
v_call: TRBV4-3
d_call: TRBD2
cdr3_aa: CASSQDWGGSYNEQFF

j_call: TRBJ2-3
v_call: TRBV2
d_call: NA
cdr3_aa: CASSEASREDTQYF

j_call: TRBJ2-1
v_call: TRBV7-7
d_call: NA
cdr3_aa: CASSLGASYNEQFF

j_call: TRBJ2-7
v_call: TRBV2
d_call: TRBD2
cdr3_aa: CASRAGTSLSDEQYF

j_call: TRBJ2-3
v_call: TRBV19
d_call: TRBD2
cdr3_aa: CASSPATSTADTQYF

j_call: TRBJ1-2
v_call: TRBV19
d_call: TRBD1
cdr3_aa: CASSRGTGGFYGYTF

j_call: TRBJ2-1
v_call: TRBV29-1
d_call: NA
cdr3_aa: CSVSPWAGITYNEQFF

j_call: TRBJ2-3
v_call: TRBV4-3
d_call: TRBD2
cdr3_aa: CASSQGAAAGGQDTQYF

j_call: TRBJ1-1
v_call: TRBV2
d_call: NA
cdr3_aa: CASSNRRAFF

j_call: TRBJ2-5
v_call: TRBV19
d_call: NA
cdr3_aa: CATDGGMETQYF

j_call: TRBJ2-3
v_call: TRBV5-1
d_call: NA
cdr3_aa: CASSLAGRGSTDTQYF

j_call: TRBJ2-3
v_call: TRBV6-6
d_call: NA
cdr3_aa: CASSLRGYGTDTQYF

j_call: TRBJ1-2
v_call: TRBV28
d_call: NA
cdr3_aa: CASSFFGGRFSGYTF

j_call: TRBJ2-2
v_call: TRBV7-9
d_call: NA
cdr3_aa: CASTALSPGELFF

j_call: TRBJ2-5
v_call: TRBV30
d_call: TRBD2
cdr3_aa: CAWSGTSGGREETQYF

j_call: TRBJ1-3
v_call: TRBV18
d_call: NA
cdr3_aa: CASSPHPPWRAGNTIYF

j_call: TRBJ2-1
v_call: TRBV18
d_call: TRBD1
cdr3_aa: CASSPPTGQPYNEQFF

j_call: TRBJ2-1
v_call: TRBV7-3
d_call: NA
cdr3_aa: CASSLGLATYNEQFF

j_call: TRBJ2-7
v_call: TRBV7-7
d_call: TRBD1
cdr3_aa: CASSLDRDSYEQYF

j_call: TRBJ2-7
v_call: TRBV14
d_call: TRBD2
cdr3_aa: CASSLSGSPFYEQYF

j_call: TRBJ2-7
v_call: TRBV7-2
d_call: NA
cdr3_aa: CASSPQAGSYEQYF

j_call: TRBJ1-2
v_call: TRBV6-4
d_call: TRBD1
cdr3_aa: CASSDFTGATGLIDGYTF

j_call: TRBJ1-5
v_call: TRBV2
d_call: NA
cdr3_aa: CASSSRIYSNQPQHF

j_call: TRBJ2-7
v_call: TRBV15
d_call: NA
cdr3_aa: CATSRDLPSGFGSSYEQYF

j_call: TRBJ2-7
v_call: TRBV5-8
d_call: NA
cdr3_aa: CATAGSSYEQYF

j_call: TRBJ2-1
v_call: TRBV5-4
d_call: NA
cdr3_aa: CASSVTGGNEQFF

j_call: TRBJ2-1
v_call: TRBV14
d_call: NA
cdr3_aa: CASSHLPTVSSYNEQFF

j_call: TRBJ1-1
v_call: TRBV6-1
d_call: TRBD1
cdr3_aa: CASSEPGQGGTEAFF

j_call: TRBJ1-2
v_call: TRBV4-1
d_call: NA
cdr3_aa: CASSQDRTLYGYTF

j_call: TRBJ1-2
v_call: TRBV18
d_call: NA
cdr3_aa: CASSPRHEGLEGYTF

j_call: TRBJ1-2
v_call: TRBV7-9
d_call: TRBD1
cdr3_aa: CASSRKYQRPGQTNYGYTF

j_call: TRBJ2-1
v_call: TRBV9
d_call: TRBD2
cdr3_aa: CASSLTSGRAGEQFF